This T cell receptor beta chain was identified in a study of cytomegalovirus exposure and HLA in healthy donors. Study information: Early released data had about 85 million unique TCRs, all coming from HLA-typed donors.

General study findings and limits: Earlier analysis yielded a pattern in which most TCR beta V segments were productive about 87% or about 30% of the time. Altogether, 150 to 200 TCR beta chains were recorded as cytomegalovirus-associated.

Both 60 Vbeta primers and 13 Jbeta primers went into the PCR. The method was immunoSEQ multiplex PCR; TCRdb's version includes in-frame clones alone and lacks a portion of them. The profile shows approximately 120,000 clones, roughly 80% of them singletons. The CDR3 contains 14 residues. Germline trimming cut 2 bases from V and 4 bases from J; bases unmatched to any gene: 3. Germline V lookup: CDR1 SEHNR, CDR2 FQNEAQ (reference sequence). On this clone itself: Its antigen is unknown.

Sequenced: PBMCs. This sequence joins TRBV7-9 and TRBJ2-3; 7 bases map to TRBD1. The source of this sequence is a woman between 45 and 65 years old in good health and CMV-seropositive. In DNA, the CDR3 is TGTGCCAGCAGCTTAACTCAGGGGGCAGATACGCAGTATTTT. Its translation is CASSLTQGADTQYF.